This TCR beta chain came from a study of CD8+ T cells in alopecia areata. It was cDNA, reverse transcribed from extracted RNA, that served as the sequencing template. Sequenced by immunoSEQ multiplex PCR; TCRdb stores in-frame clones only, minus some. Here the sample spans under 250,000 clones, 50% to 70% being singletons. This TCR derives from a human donor with alopecia areata. The sequences come from CD4+ T cells sorted from blood, collected at week 0.

This CDR3 reads CASSRGTGAGEQYF. In DNA, the CDR3 is TGTGCCAGCTCCCGTGGGACAGGGGCCGGCGAGCAGTACTTC. This sequence joins TRBV18 and TRBJ2-7; TRBD1 aligns across 10 bases. CDR3 size: 14 residues. V shed 6 bases and J 6 bases; nucleotides not matched to a gene: 8. The germline V gene encodes CDR1 KGHSH and CDR2 LQKENI.